This T cell receptor beta chain was sequenced for a study of T cells in Graves' hyperthyroidism and ophthalmopathy. Amplification yielded TCR beta CDR3 regions, with RNA transcripts as the source. When the TCR CDR3 underwent first-round RT-PCR, the HTBI primer set was used. TCRdb called the multiplex PCR reads again in MiXCR, with one record for every CDR3 protein. The sample has over 650,000 distinct CDR3 sequences, around 17% seen once. CDR1 MNHNS and CDR2 SASEGT come from the germline V gene. The CDR3 has 15 residues. Losses at the gene ends were 3 bases for V and 3 bases for J; bases not matched to a gene: 7.

V gene TRBV6-1 combines with J gene TRBJ2-7, with TRBD1 matching 8 bases. Input material: blood. The TCR sequence derives from a man aged 18 to 29 with Graves' hyperthyroidism. The CDR3 DNA is TGTGCCAGCAGTGAGGGGACAGGACAAGGCTACGAGCAGTACTTC. Amino acids: CASSEGTGQGYEQYF.